These T cell receptor beta chains were read from a single sample in a study of shared clonotypes between healthy human individuals. Generated by immunoSEQ multiplex PCR, the TCRdb table keeps only in-frame clones and is missing some. The table includes 2,500,000 or so clones, around nine tenths detected once. Sequenced material: naive CD4+ T cells sorted from blood. The source of these receptors is a man aged 18 to 30 in good health. The CDR3 runs from the conserved cysteine through the conserved F or W. The D gene is left open where the match is weak.

cdr3_aa d_call v_call
CASSALQVSTEAFF - TRBV7-2
CASSPNRDGSKTQYF - TRBV6-1
CASSPRSSGGLGTGELFF TRBD2 TRBV4-2
CASTQPGVHGYTF - TRBV6-5
CASRNDSPLHF - TRBV25-1
CASSEDVVNIQYF - TRBV2
CASSIGLRVGTGELFF - TRBV19
CASSLGAPTEAFF - TRBV27
CAFLPGQGISEKLFF TRBD1 TRBV30
CASGSPLTDTQYF - TRBV12-5